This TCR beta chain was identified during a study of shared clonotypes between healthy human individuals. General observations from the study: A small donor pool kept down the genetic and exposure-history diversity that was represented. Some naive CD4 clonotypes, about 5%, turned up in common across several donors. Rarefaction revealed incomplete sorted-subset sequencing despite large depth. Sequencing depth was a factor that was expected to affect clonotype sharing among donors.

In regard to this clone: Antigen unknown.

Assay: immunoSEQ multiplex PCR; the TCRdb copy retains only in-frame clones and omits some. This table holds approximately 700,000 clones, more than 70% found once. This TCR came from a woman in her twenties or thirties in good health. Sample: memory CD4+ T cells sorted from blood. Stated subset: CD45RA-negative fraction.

This CDR3 is CASSPQGRNTEAFF. The CDR3, as DNA: TGTGCCAGCAGTCCACAGGGTAGGAACACTGAAGCTTTCTTT. This sequence joins TRBV6-5 and TRBJ1-1; tentative D call: TRBD1 (6 bases). The V gene's germline CDR1 is MNHEY and CDR2 SVGAGI. The CDR3 covers 14 residues. Trimming removed 5 bases at V and 1 base at J, with 11 bases between.